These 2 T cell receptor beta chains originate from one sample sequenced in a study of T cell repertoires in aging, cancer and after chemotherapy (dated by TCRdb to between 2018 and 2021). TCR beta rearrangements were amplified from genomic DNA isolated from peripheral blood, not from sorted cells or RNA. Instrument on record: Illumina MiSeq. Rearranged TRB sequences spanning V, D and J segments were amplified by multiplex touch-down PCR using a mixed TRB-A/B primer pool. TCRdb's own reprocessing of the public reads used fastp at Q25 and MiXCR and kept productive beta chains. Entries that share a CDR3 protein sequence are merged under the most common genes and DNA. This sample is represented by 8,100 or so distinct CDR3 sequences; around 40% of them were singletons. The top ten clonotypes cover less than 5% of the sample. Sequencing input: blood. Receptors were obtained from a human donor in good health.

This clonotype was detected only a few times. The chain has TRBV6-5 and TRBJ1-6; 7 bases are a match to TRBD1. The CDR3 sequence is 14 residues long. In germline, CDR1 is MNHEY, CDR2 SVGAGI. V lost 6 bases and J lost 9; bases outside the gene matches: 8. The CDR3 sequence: CASSLDRITSPLHF. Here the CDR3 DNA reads TGTGCCAGCAGCCTGGACAGGATTACTTCACCCCTCCACTTT.

The CDR3 spells CASSLVRERELFF. Written as DNA, the CDR3 is TGTGCCAGCAGCTTAGTGAGGGAAAGGGAGCTGTTTTTT. The genes are TRBV7-2 and TRBJ2-2; a possible D gene is TRBD2 (5 bases). CDR3 size: 13 residues. The V gene lost 1 base and the J gene lost 9 bases, with 9 bases spanning the gap. Germline assignment: CDR1 SGHTA and CDR2 FQGNSA.